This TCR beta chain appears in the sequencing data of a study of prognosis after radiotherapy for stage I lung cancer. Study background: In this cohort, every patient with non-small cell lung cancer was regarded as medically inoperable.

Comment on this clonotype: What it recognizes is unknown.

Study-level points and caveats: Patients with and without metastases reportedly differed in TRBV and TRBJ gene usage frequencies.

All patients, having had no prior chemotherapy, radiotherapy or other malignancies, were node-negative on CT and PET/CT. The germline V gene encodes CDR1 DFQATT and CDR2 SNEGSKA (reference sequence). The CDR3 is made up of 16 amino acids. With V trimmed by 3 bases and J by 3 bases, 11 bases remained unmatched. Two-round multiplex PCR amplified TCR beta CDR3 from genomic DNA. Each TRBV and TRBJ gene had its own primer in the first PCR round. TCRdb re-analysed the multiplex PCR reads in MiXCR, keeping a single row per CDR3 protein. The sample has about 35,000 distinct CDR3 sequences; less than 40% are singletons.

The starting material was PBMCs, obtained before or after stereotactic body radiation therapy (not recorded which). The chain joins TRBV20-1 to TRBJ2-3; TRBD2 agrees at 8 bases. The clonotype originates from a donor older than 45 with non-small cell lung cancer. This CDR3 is CSASGLAGLLTDTQYF. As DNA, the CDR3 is TGCAGTGCTAGTGGGCTAGCGGGTCTGTTGACAGATACGCAGTATTTT.